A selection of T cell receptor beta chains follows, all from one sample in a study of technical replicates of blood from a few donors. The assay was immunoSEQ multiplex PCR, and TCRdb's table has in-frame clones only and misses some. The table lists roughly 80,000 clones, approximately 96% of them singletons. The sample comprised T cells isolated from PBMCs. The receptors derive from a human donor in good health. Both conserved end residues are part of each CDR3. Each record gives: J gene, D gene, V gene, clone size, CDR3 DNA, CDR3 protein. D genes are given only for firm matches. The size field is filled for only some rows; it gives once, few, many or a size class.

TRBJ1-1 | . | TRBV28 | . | TGTGCCAGCAGACCACCGATACAGAAAGCTTTCTTT | CASRPPIQKAFF
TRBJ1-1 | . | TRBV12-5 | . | TGTGCTAGTGCCCTGCAGGGTTACACTGAAGCTTTCTTT | CASALQGYTEAFF
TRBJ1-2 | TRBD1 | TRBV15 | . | TGTGCCACCAGTACAGACAGGGCCGTCAACTATGGCTACACCTTC | CATSTDRAVNYGYTF
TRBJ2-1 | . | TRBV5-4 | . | TGTGCCAGCAGCTTTGGGCTAGTTGGGGCTAGCTCCTACAATGAGCAGTTCTTC | CASSFGLVGASSYNEQFF
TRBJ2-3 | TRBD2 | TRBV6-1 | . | TGTGCCAGCAGTGAGCCGGCGGGGGAAACCACAGATACGCAGTATTTT | CASSEPAGETTDTQYF
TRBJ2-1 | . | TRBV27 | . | TGTGCCAGCACCCCGTCCCAGGGCTCGATATACAATGAGCAGTTCTTC | CASTPSQGSIYNEQFF
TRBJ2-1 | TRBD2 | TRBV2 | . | TGTGCCAGCAGTACCCGGACTAGCGGGAGGACCTACAATGAGCAGTTCTTC | CASSTRTSGRTYNEQFF
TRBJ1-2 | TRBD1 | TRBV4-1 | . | TGCGCCAGCAGCCCATCCGGGACAGGCAACTATGGCTACACCTTC | CASSPSGTGNYGYTF
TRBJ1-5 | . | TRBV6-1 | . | TGTGCCAGCCGGGACGGGGGGGAGCCCCAGCATTTT | CASRDGGEPQHF
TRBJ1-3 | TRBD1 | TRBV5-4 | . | TGTGCCAGCAGCCGGCTTGGACAGGGGATTGGAAACACCATATATTTT | CASSRLGQGIGNTIYF
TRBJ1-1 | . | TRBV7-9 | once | TGTGCCAGCAGCTTAGAATCTCCTGGGACATTCGGGGTAGTAGTTGAAGCTTTCTTT | CASSLESPGTFGVVVEAFF
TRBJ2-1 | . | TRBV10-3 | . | TGTGCCACCTCGCCCGAACGGTCCTACAATGAGCAGTTCTTC | CATSPERSYNEQFF
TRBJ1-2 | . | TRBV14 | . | TGTGCCAGCAGCCAGCGACAAGACACGTATTATGGCTACACCTTC | CASSQRQDTYYGYTF
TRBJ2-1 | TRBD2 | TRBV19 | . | TGTGCCAGTAGTATAGATGGACTAGTCAATGAGCAGTTCTTC | CASSIDGLVNEQFF
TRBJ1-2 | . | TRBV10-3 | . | TGTGCCATCAGTGGCTCCCGACTTGGAGTTAACTATGGCTACACCTTC | CAISGSRLGVNYGYTF
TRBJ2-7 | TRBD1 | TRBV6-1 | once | TGTGCCAGCAGTGAGGGACAGCTACTTTACGAGCAGTACTTC | CASSEGQLLYEQYF
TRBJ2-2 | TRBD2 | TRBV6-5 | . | TGTGCCAGCAGCAAGCGGGAGAGCACCGGGGAGCTGTTTTTT | CASSKRESTGELFF
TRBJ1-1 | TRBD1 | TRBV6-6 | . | TGTGCCAGCAGAGGACAGGGGGTGTGGACTGAAGCTTTCTTT | CASRGQGVWTEAFF
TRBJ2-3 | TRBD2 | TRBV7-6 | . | TGTGCCAGCAGCTTAGGGGGACTAGCGGGAGTTTCCCCCGCGAATACGCAGTATTTT | CASSLGGLAGVSPANTQYF
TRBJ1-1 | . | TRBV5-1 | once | TGCGCCAGCAGCTTGGGCGGGTCCAACACTGAAGCTTTCTTT | CASSLGGSNTEAFF
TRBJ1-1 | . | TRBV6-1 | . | TGTGCCAGCAGTGTAGAAGGGGCCACCCTGTTTTCTATGAACACTGAAGCTTTCTTT | CASSVEGATLFSMNTEAFF
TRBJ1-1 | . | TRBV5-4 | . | TGTGCCAGCAGCTTTTGGGGCGACGACACTGAAGCTTTCTTT | CASSFWGDDTEAFF
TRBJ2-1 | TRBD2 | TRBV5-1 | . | TGCGCCAGCAGCTTTCAAATCGCGGGACTAGCGGGAAACAATGAGCAGTTCTTC | CASSFQIAGLAGNNEQFF
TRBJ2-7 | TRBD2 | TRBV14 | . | TGTGCCAGCAGCCTAGCGGGAGATACCTACGAGCAGTACTTC | CASSLAGDTYEQYF
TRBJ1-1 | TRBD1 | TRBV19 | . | TGTGCCAGTCAATCCGGGACAGACACTGAAGCTTTCTTT | CASQSGTDTEAFF
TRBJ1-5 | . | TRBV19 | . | TGTGCCAGTAGTAAGCGACAGGCTACTAGGCCCCAGCATTTT | CASSKRQATRPQHF
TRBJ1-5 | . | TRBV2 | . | TGTGCCAGCAGTTTTTGGGCGAATCAGCCCCAGCATTTT | CASSFWANQPQHF
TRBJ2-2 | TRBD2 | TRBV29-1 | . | TGCAGCGCCATATACGCTAGCGGGTACACCGGGGAGCTGTTTTTT | CSAIYASGYTGELFF
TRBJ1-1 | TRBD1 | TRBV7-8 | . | TGTGCCAGCAGCTTATCTCAATCGGGACAGATGAACACTGAAGCTTTCTTT | CASSLSQSGQMNTEAFF